This is a list of T cell receptor beta chains from one sample in a study of CD8 T cells in Susac syndrome. Each CDR3 protein is one row after TCRdb ran MiXCR on the immunoSEQ multiplex PCR reads. The profile covers 210,000 or so distinct CDR3 sequences, with about 94% appearing a single time and about 0.15% taken by the ten largest. The sequenced material came from CD4+ T cells from PBMCs. The receptors here all came from a human donor with Susac syndrome. Both conserved end residues are part of each CDR3. The D gene is left open where the match is weak. Clone size is given for some rows only: seen once, a few or many times, or a class if the clone is expanded.

clone size | J gene | D gene | V gene | CDR3 DNA | CDR3 protein
. | TRBJ2-2 | . | TRBV10-3 | TGTGCCATCAGAAGGGACCCCACCGGGGAGCTGTTTTTT | CAIRRDPTGELFF
. | TRBJ1-6 | . | TRBV4-3 | TGCGCCAGCAGCCAGGACGATGTCCGTGCCAGTTCGCATAATTCACCCCTCCACTTT | CASSQDDVRASSHNSPLHF
. | TRBJ1-1 | . | TRBV7-8 | TGTGCCAGCAGCCCAACGAAGGGATACGCTGAAGCTTTCTTT | CASSPTKGYAEAFF
once | TRBJ2-2 | TRBD2 | TRBV3-1 | TGTGCCAGCAGCCATCTAGGTCGCGGGGGGGCGCCCGGGGAGCTGTTTTTT | CASSHLGRGGAPGELFF
. | TRBJ2-1 | TRBD2 | TRBV19 | TGTGCCAGTAGTACCCGCCTTCTGGCGGGGGGCGGGGGGGATGAGCAGTTCTTC | CASSTRLLAGGGGDEQFF
. | TRBJ2-3 | . | TRBV7-9 | TGTGCCAGCAGCCGATCTACAGGGTATGGCACAGATACGCAGTATTTT | CASSRSTGYGTDTQYF
. | TRBJ1-2 | TRBD1 | TRBV20-1 | TGCAGTGCTCTGACAGGGAGGAACTATGGCTACACCTTC | CSALTGRNYGYTF
. | TRBJ2-3 | . | TRBV9 | TGTGCCAGCAGCGTACTTCCGGACATAAGCACAGATACGCAGTATTTT | CASSVLPDISTDTQYF
once | TRBJ2-5 | . | TRBV7-3 | TGTGCCAGCAGCTTAAGCCAGGGAGAGACCCAGTACTTC | CASSLSQGETQYF
. | TRBJ2-7 | . | TRBV25-1 | TGTGCCAGCGGAGGGACGGTGGCCGACGAGCAGTACTTC | CASGGTVADEQYF
few | TRBJ1-1 | . | TRBV7-7 | TGTGCTAGCAGCGTGTCATCGAACACTGAAGCTTTCTTT | CASSVSSNTEAFF
. | TRBJ1-1 | TRBD1 | TRBV29-1 | TGCAGCGTTTTGCCCCGGACAGGAAGGACTGAAGCTTTCTTT | CSVLPRTGRTEAFF
. | TRBJ2-5 | . | TRBV5-1 | TGCGCCAGCAGCTTAGCAGGTAGAGCGGAGACCCAGTACTTC | CASSLAGRAETQYF
. | TRBJ2-1 | . | TRBV20-1 | TGCAGTGCTAGGAAGGGAGTGGGGGCTTCCTACAATGAGCAGTTCTTC | CSARKGVGASYNEQFF
. | TRBJ2-3 | . | TRBV6-2/TRBV6-3 | TGTGCCAGCAGTTTGGTTCATTTGGATACGCAGTTTTTT | CASSLVHLDTQFF
. | TRBJ1-5 | . | TRBV29-1 | TGCAGCGGGGGGGATCGCAATCAGCCCCAGCATTTT | CSGGDRNQPQHF
. | TRBJ2-1 | . | TRBV27 | TGTGCCAGCAGTCCAGACAGGTTTTCCTACAATGAGCAGTTCTTC | CASSPDRFSYNEQFF
. | TRBJ1-3 | . | TRBV4-1 | TGCGCCAGCAGCCAAGTCGCAGGGGAAGGAAACACCATATATTTT | CASSQVAGEGNTIYF
. | TRBJ1-1 | . | TRBV20-1 | TGCAGTGCCGTATGGGGCATGAACACTGAAGCTTTCTTT | CSAVWGMNTEAFF
. | TRBJ2-2 | . | TRBV4-2 | TGTGCCAGCAGCCAAGATCGGGTGGAGCTGTTTTTT | CASSQDRVELFF
. | TRBJ2-1 | TRBD2 | TRBV5-1 | TGCGCCAGCAGCTTGGAGGGGCGGGGGGGCCTGGATGAGCAGTTCTTC | CASSLEGRGGLDEQFF
. | TRBJ1-2 | . | TRBV5-1 | TGCGCCAGCAGCTTGGCTGGGGACTGGACTAACTATGGCTACACCTTC | CASSLAGDWTNYGYTF
. | TRBJ2-7 | . | TRBV21-1 | TGTGCCAGCAGCATCCTCCGGGACAGACCCTACTTC | CASSILRDRPYF
. | TRBJ2-7 | TRBD2 | TRBV30 | TGTGCCTGGAGTGCGGGGGGGCTGTCCTATATTCTTTTCGAGCAGTACTTC | CAWSAGGLSYILFEQYF
. | TRBJ1-4 | . | TRBV20-1 | TGCAGTGCTAGAATTGGGGAAAAACTGTTTTTT | CSARIGEKLFF
. | TRBJ2-5 | . | TRBV2 | TGTGCCAGCAGTGTTTTGGAGACCCAGTACTTC | CASSVLETQYF
few | TRBJ2-7 | TRBD1 | TRBV6-1 | TGTGCCAGCAAGGTAACAGGGGGCCACGAGCAGTACTTC | CASKVTGGHEQYF
. | TRBJ1-1 | . | TRBV30 | TGTGCCTGGAGTACAGGGCGGGTGGGCACTGAAGCTTTCTTT | CAWSTGRVGTEAFF
. | TRBJ1-6 | . | TRBV7-2 | TGTGCCAGCAGCAAAATGGGGGGTGGGAATTCACCCCTCCACTTT | CASSKMGGGNSPLHF
. | TRBJ2-7 | . | TRBV20-1 | TGCAGTGCTAGAGTAAGGACGGACTCCTACGAGCAGTACTTC | CSARVRTDSYEQYF
. | TRBJ1-1 | TRBD1 | TRBV5-1 | TGCGCCAGCAGTCAGATGGGACAGGGAATGAACACTGAAGCTTTCTTT | CASSQMGQGMNTEAFF
. | TRBJ2-7 | . | TRBV6-1 | TGTGCCAGCAGCCCGCGGAGGGGTGGCGAGCAGTACTTC | CASSPRRGGEQYF
. | TRBJ2-7 | TRBD1 | TRBV30 | TGTGCCTGGAGGTTGACAGGGATCGACGAGCAGTACTTC | CAWRLTGIDEQYF
. | TRBJ1-2 | . | TRBV7-3 | TGTGCCAGCAGCTTCGGCCATTTAAACTATGGCTACACCTTC | CASSFGHLNYGYTF
. | TRBJ1-1 | . | TRBV11-3 | TGTGCCAGCAGTATGGACGGGGAAGCTTTCTTT | CASSMDGEAFF
. | TRBJ1-5 | TRBD1 | TRBV6-2/TRBV6-3 | TGTGCCAGCAGTTCGAGTCGACAGGGGTTAAGCAATCAGCCCCAGCATTTT | CASSSSRQGLSNQPQHF
. | TRBJ2-3 | . | TRBV7-2 | TGTGCCAGCAGCCCCCCCGGGACCACTAGCACAGATACGCAGTATTTT | CASSPPGTTSTDTQYF
. | TRBJ1-4 | . | TRBV18 | TGTGCCAGCTCTCTCGGAACGGCTGAAAAACTGTTTTTT | CASSLGTAEKLFF
. | TRBJ2-7 | TRBD1 | TRBV10-3 | TGTGCCATCAGTGACGACAGGGGGAGCGAGCAGTACTTC | CAISDDRGSEQYF
. | TRBJ1-1 | TRBD1 | TRBV30 | TGTGCCTGGAGAGGTAATAAGGACAGGCAAGCTTTCTTT | CAWRGNKDRQAFF
. | TRBJ2-5 | TRBD2 | TRBV6-2/TRBV6-3 | TGTGCCAGCAGCTTAGCGGGGAGGAGTTTAGAGACCCAGTACTTC | CASSLAGRSLETQYF
. | TRBJ2-2 | . | TRBV12-3/TRBV12-4 | TGTGCCAGCAGATCTAACACCGGGGAGCTGTTTTTT | CASRSNTGELFF